The next 24 T cell receptor beta chains were all read from a single sample in a study of T cell responses to AZD1222 COVID-19 vaccine. Sequencing was performed with immunoSEQ multiplex PCR; in TCRdb, only in-frame clones are kept and a portion is missing. The sample consists of 50,000 to 55,000 clones, around 90% of them appearing once. Sequenced material: peripheral blood, taken 28 days after the second AZD1222 dose. Receptors originate from an adult who received the AZD1222 COVID-19 vaccine.

V gene TRBV6-1 combines with J gene TRBJ1-2; D gene unclear. Germline V gene lookup returns CDR1 MNHNS and CDR2 SASEGT. CDR3 length equals 14 residues. V gave up 0 bases and J gave up 3 bases, with 8 bases separating them. The CDR3 reads CASSEAHSDYGYTF. In nucleotides, the CDR3 is TGTGCCAGCAGTGAAGCGCACAGTGACTATGGCTACACCTTC.

V and J are TRBV28 and TRBJ1-5; 7 positions agree with TRBD1. CDR1 is MDHEN and CDR2 is SYDVKM in the germline V gene. The CDR3 length is 13 residues. Trimming cost V 7 bases and J 7 bases; bases outside gene matches: 7. In DNA form, the CDR3 reads TGTGCCAGCACCCCCGGGACAGCACAGCCCCAGCATTTT. Translating it yields CASTPGTAQPQHF. Looking up the rest from reference TRBV28 and TRBJ1-5 gives the full variable domain: DVKVTQSSRYLVKRTGEKVFLECVQDMDHENMFWYRQDPGLGLRLIYFSYDVKMKEKGDIPEGYSVSREKKERFSLILESASTNQTSMYLCASTPGTAQPQHFGDGTRLSIL.

The V and J genes are TRBV28 and TRBJ2-3; TRBD2 aligns across 8 bases. Unmatched junction bases numbered 12, after V lost 5 bases and J lost 2 bases. From germline, CDR1 is MDHEN and CDR2 SYDVKM. This CDR3 comprises 17 residues. CDR3 amino acids: CASSPVGAGGFTDTQYF. CDR3 in DNA: TGTGCCAGCAGTCCTGTCGGGGCGGGAGGTTTCACAGATACGCAGTATTTT. Together with reference TRBV28 and TRBJ2-3, the CDR3 gives the full variable domain: DVKVTQSSRYLVKRTGEKVFLECVQDMDHENMFWYRQDPGLGLRLIYFSYDVKMKEKGDIPEGYSVSREKKERFSLILESASTNQTSMYLCASSPVGAGGFTDTQYFGPGTRLTVL.

The chain recombines TRBV28 with TRBJ2-2, with D possibly being TRBD1 (6 bases). V dropped 6 bases and J dropped 7 bases, with 21 bases sitting between them. Germline lookup yields CDR1 MDHEN and CDR2 SYDVKM. This CDR3 region has 16 residues. CDR3 residues: CASRGAQGLSLGELFF. CDR3 in DNA: TGTGCCAGCAGGGGCGCCCAGGGGTTGAGTCTCGGGGAGCTGTTTTTT.

This clone was counted only a few times. The chain couples TRBV19 to TRBJ2-7; D not certain. The V gene's germline CDR1 is LNHDA and CDR2 SQIVND (reference sequence). V was trimmed by 0 bases and J by 2 bases, leaving 11 bases between them. The CDR3 is 15 residues long. CDR3 in DNA: TGTGCCAGTAGTATAGAGCACAGCATAGCCTACGAGCAGTACTTC. This codes for CASSIEHSIAYEQYF.

The V gene is TRBV19, the J gene TRBJ2-1, with D perhaps matching TRBD1 (5 bases). Trimming cost V 8 bases and J 5 bases, with 16 bases left between them. CDR1 LNHDA and CDR2 SQIVND come from the germline V gene (reference sequence). The CDR3 contains 14 residues. The CDR3 nucleotides are TGTGCCAGTCGTCCTAAGGGCAGGGACAATGAGCAGTTCTTC. Protein product: CASRPKGRDNEQFF.

The genes are TRBV28 and TRBJ1-4, with D tentatively TRBD1 (5 bases). CDR1 MDHEN and CDR2 SYDVKM come from the germline V gene. Trimming took 3 bases from V and 7 from J, leaving 15 bases between them. There are 15 residues in the CDR3. The CDR3 reads CASSFLRGGGEKLFF. The CDR3 DNA reads TGTGCCAGCAGTTTCCTAAGGGGAGGAGGTGAAAAACTGTTTTTT.

The V call is TRBV20-1, the J call TRBJ2-1, with D unresolved. Germline values: CDR1 DFQATT, CDR2 SNEGSKA (reference sequence). CDR3 length: 11 amino acids. V was clipped by 3 bases and J by 7 bases, with 7 bases between them. CDR3 residues: CSASRVNEQFF. CDR3 bases: TGCAGTGCTAGTAGGGTGAATGAGCAGTTCTTC.

The genes are TRBV7-8 and TRBJ2-7; 11 positions match TRBD2. The germline V gene encodes CDR1 SGHVS and CDR2 FQNEAQ. J was trimmed by 4 bases and V by 3 bases; bases with no gene match: 8. The CDR3 is 16 amino acids. The DNA for the CDR3 is TGTGCCAGCAGCTTCGGAACTAGCGGGAGCGTATACGAGCAGTACTTC. Protein product: CASSFGTSGSVYEQYF.

The chain uses TRBV4-2 and TRBJ2-2; the D is unclear. The CDR3 consists of 14 residues. In germline, CDR1 is LGHNA, CDR2 YNFKEQ. Deletions cut 4 bases from V and 3 bases from J, with 9 bases between. The CDR3 DNA is TGTGCCAGCAGCCCAACAGATTACACCGGGGAGCTGTTTTTT. The encoded protein is CASSPTDYTGELFF.

This clone was counted once. The J gene is TRBJ1-2, the V gene TRBV18; D is unclear. CDR3 length equals 14 residues. Trimming took 1 base from V and 8 from J, leaving 14 bases between them. Germline assignment: CDR1 KGHSH and CDR2 LQKENI. In DNA, the CDR3 is TGTGCCAGCTCACCACTTCCCTCCCGAGGGGGCTACACCTTC. The encoded protein is CASSPLPSRGGYTF.

This sequence joins TRBV3-1 (or the pseudogene TRBV3-2) and TRBJ1-6; 8 bases fit TRBD1. This CDR3 region has 15 residues. V dropped 4 bases and J dropped 9; count of bases not matched to a gene: 8. Germline CDR1 reads LGHDT; CDR2 reads YNNKEL (reference sequence). CDR3 nucleotides: TGTGCCAGCAGCCCGCAGGGGGCGCCTGGTTCACCCCTCCACTTT. Translation: CASSPQGAPGSPLHF.

J is TRBJ1-2 and V is TRBV11-2; the match to TRBD1 covers 12 bases. Germline V lookup: CDR1 SGHAT, CDR2 FQNNGV. The CDR3 spans 15 residues. V shed 5 bases, J shed 5 bases, and the junction held 6 bases outside the gene matches. CDR3 sequence: CASSTGTGGLYGYTF. In DNA form, the CDR3 reads TGTGCCAGCAGCACCGGGACAGGGGGCCTTTATGGCTACACCTTC.

CDR3 loop: CASSLRVGEQFF. Written as DNA, the CDR3 is TGTGCCAGCAGCCTCCGGGTAGGGGAGCAGTTCTTC. The chain combines TRBV28 with TRBJ2-1; no reliable D call. V was pared by 6 bases and J by 10 bases, with 13 bases between. Germline V lookup: CDR1 MDHEN, CDR2 SYDVKM. The CDR3 extends over 12 amino acids.

The rearrangement links TRBV6-5 to TRBJ2-5; 7 bases align to TRBD1. Germline V gene lookup returns CDR1 MNHEY and CDR2 SVGAGI. With V trimmed by 2 bases and J by 1 base, 4 bases remained unmatched. The CDR3 extends over 15 amino acids. The CDR3 coding sequence is TGTGCCAGCAGTTACATCGACAGGGCCCAAGAGACCCAGTACTTC. Translation: CASSYIDRAQETQYF.

The genes are TRBV5-1 and TRBJ1-1, with D possibly matching TRBD1 (6 bases). This CDR3 comprises 15 residues. Trimming took off 2 bases at V and 4 bases at J, with 15 bases between the two ends. CDR1 and CDR2 from the germline V gene are SGHRS and YFSETQ. In DNA, the CDR3 is TGCGCCAGCAGCTTTACGGGGGCGAGGGGCACTGAAGCTTTCTTT. Residues: CASSFTGARGTEAFF.

This chain joins TRBV18 and TRBJ1-1, with D possibly being TRBD1 (6 bases). Germline CDR1 and CDR2: KGHSH and LQKENI. The CDR3 has 13 residues. Between the trimmed V and J ends, which lost 5 bases and 1 base, there was a span of 8 bases. The CDR3: CASSSTGNTEAFF. Written as DNA, the CDR3 is TGTGCCAGCTCATCGACAGGGAACACTGAAGCTTTCTTT.

The chain recombines TRBV14 with TRBJ2-2, with D hard to call. Germline-derived CDR1 and CDR2 are SGHDN and FVKESK. The CDR3 runs to 16 residues. Trimming removed 0 bases from V and 6 bases from J, with 14 bases in between. The chain's CDR3 is CASSQDVQTLPGELFF. DNA of the CDR3: TGTGCCAGCAGCCAAGATGTTCAGACCCTCCCCGGGGAGCTGTTTTTT.

The chain uses TRBV24-1 and TRBJ1-4; D may be TRBD1 (5 bases). This CDR3 comprises 15 residues. The germline gives CDR1 KGHDR, CDR2 SFDVKD. Trimming removed 0 bases at V and 10 bases at J, with 14 bases between. CDR3 in DNA: TGTGCCACCAGTGATTTGCAGGGCCTCGTTGGAAAACTGTTTTTT. It translates to CATSDLQGLVGKLFF.

V and J are TRBV5-4 and TRBJ2-2; no firm D call. Trimming cost V 1 base and J 1 base, with 2 bases left between them. CDR3 length: 13 amino acids. CDR1 is SGHNT and CDR2 is YYREEE in the germline V gene (reference sequence). The chain's CDR3 is CASSLRNTGELFF. The CDR3 DNA follows: TGTGCCAGCAGCTTGCGGAACACCGGGGAGCTGTTTTTT.

The genes are TRBV5-1 and TRBJ2-1; TRBD2 matches 8 bases. The germline V gene encodes CDR1 SGHRS and CDR2 YFSETQ. Trimming at V came to 0 bases and at J to 9 bases, leaving 5 bases not matched to a gene. The CDR3 sequence is 14 residues long. CDR3: CASSLGSGKGEQFF. CDR3 DNA: TGCGCCAGCAGCTTGGGTAGCGGGAAGGGTGAGCAGTTCTTC.

V gene TRBV6-5 combines with J gene TRBJ1-5; TRBD1 matches 10 bases. With V trimmed by 7 bases and J by 4 bases, 7 bases remained unmatched. The CDR3 loop spans 15 amino acids. Germline CDR1 and CDR2: MNHEY and SVGAGI. For the CDR3, the DNA is TGTGCCAGCACCACGGACAGGGGGGGGAATCAGCCCCAGCATTTT. As protein: CASTTDRGGNQPQHF.

The CDR3 DNA follows: TGTGCCAGCAGTTACTCGAGGCTAGCGGGAACCTACACAGATACGCAGTATTTT. Its protein is CASSYSRLAGTYTDTQYF. V is TRBV6-2 or TRBV6-3 and J is TRBJ2-3, with 9 bases that match TRBD2. Trimming cost V 0 bases and J 2 bases; bases outside gene matches: 9. The CDR3 totals 18 residues. Germline loops: CDR1 MNHEY, CDR2 SVGEGT.

This chain connects TRBV5-4 to TRBJ1-2; D is perhaps TRBD1 (5 bases). This CDR3 is built from 13 residues. V lost 4 bases, J lost 4 bases, and 11 bases lay in between. The germline gives CDR1 SGHNT, CDR2 YYREEE (reference sequence). The chain's CDR3 is CASSPDKIYGYTF. CDR3 DNA sequence: TGTGCCAGCAGCCCGGACAAAATCTATGGCTACACCTTC.